The 18 T cell receptor beta chains given below trace back to one sample, sequenced in a study of blood T cell repertoires in COVID-19. Profiled with immunoSEQ multiplex PCR; TCRdb holds only in-frame clones, not every one. The table lists roughly 40,000 clones, approximately 88% of them singletons. The sequenced sample consisted of peripheral blood. Receptor source: a human donor in a cohort sampled during active COVID-19.

The rearrangement links TRBV24-1 to TRBJ2-1, with 11 bases fitting TRBD1. V lost 7 bases and J lost 8; bases outside the gene matches: 6. Germline-derived CDR1 and CDR2 are KGHDR and SFDVKD. The CDR3 totals 14 residues. CDR3 nucleotides: TGTGCCACCAGCCGGGACAGGGGGTTTGATGAGCAGTTCTTC. Protein sequence: CATSRDRGFDEQFF.

This clone was observed once. This chain links TRBV27 with TRBJ2-5; TRBD1 matches 9 bases. This CDR3 has 15 residues. Germline CDR1 reads MNHEY; CDR2 reads SMNVEV (reference sequence). J lost 2 bases, V lost 11 bases, and 12 bases had no gene match. The CDR3 DNA reads TGTGCCTCCCTCGACTTGGGACAGGGACAAGAGACCCAGTACTTC. Protein sequence: CASLDLGQGQETQYF.

The chain links TRBV28 to TRBJ1-2; D is possibly TRBD1 (6 bases). The CDR3 extends over 14 amino acids. The V end was cut by 7 bases, the J end by 6 bases, with 18 bases between. Germline V gene sequence: CDR1 MDHEN, CDR2 SYDVKM. CDR3 protein: CASTPPAGGNGYTF. The CDR3 nucleotides are TGTGCCAGCACCCCTCCCGCGGGGGGCAATGGCTACACCTTC.

The chain carries TRBV15 and TRBJ2-5; D not resolved. Germline loops: CDR1 LNHNV, CDR2 YYDKDF (reference sequence). Trimming took off 0 bases at V and 2 bases at J, with 10 bases between the two ends. The CDR3 loop spans 15 amino acids. This CDR3 is CATSRDIQNQETQYF. CDR3 coding DNA: TGTGCCACCAGCAGAGATATACAGAATCAAGAGACCCAGTACTTC.

V is TRBV5-5 and J is TRBJ1-5, with 7 bases that match TRBD1. This CDR3 comprises 15 residues. Germline V CDR1 and CDR2: SGHKS, YYEKEE (reference sequence). Unmatched junction bases numbered 10, after V lost 4 bases and J lost 6 bases. CDR3 DNA: TGTGCCAGCAGCCATGGGACAGCCGGGGGTCAGCCCCAGCATTTT. Translated, it gives CASSHGTAGGQPQHF.

V usage is TRBV2 and J usage is TRBJ1-1; the match to TRBD1 covers 7 bases. V trimming: 6 bases; J trimming: 10 bases; junction bases outside the gene matches: 8. Per the germline V gene, CDR1 is SNHLY and CDR2 is FYNNEI. This CDR3 is 12 amino acids long. DNA for the CDR3: TGTGCCAGCAGCTCAGGGGGACCGGGAGCTTTCTTT. This gives the protein CASSSGGPGAFF.

V is TRBV6-5 and J is TRBJ2-3; perhaps TRBD1 as D (5 bases). The V end lost 0 bases, the J end lost 2 bases, and 9 bases lay between the germline ends. The CDR3 has 15 residues. Germline assignment: CDR1 MNHEY and CDR2 SVGAGI. CDR3 nucleotide sequence: TGTGCCAGCAGTTACTCCGACAGACACACAGATACGCAGTATTTT. The encoded protein is CASSYSDRHTDTQYF.

The chain uses TRBV19 and TRBJ1-1, with a tentative D call TRBD1 (6 bases). Germline CDR1 and CDR2: LNHDA and SQIVND (reference sequence). The CDR3 covers 13 residues. Trimming shortened V by 4 bases and J by 11 bases, and 17 bases separated the two germline ends. This CDR3 is CASSTQGSGRAFF. The CDR3 nucleotides read TGTGCCAGTAGTACACAGGGATCTGGAAGGGCTTTCTTT.

The chain carries TRBV28 and TRBJ1-2; D remains unclear. Germline V gene sequence: CDR1 MDHEN, CDR2 SYDVKM. V gave up 6 bases and J gave up 6 bases, with 11 bases separating them. The CDR3 consists of 12 residues. The CDR3 coding sequence is TGTGCCAGCAGCCTAGCATCGGATGGCTACACCTTC. The encoded protein is CASSLASDGYTF.

This chain connects TRBV9 to TRBJ2-1; D may be TRBD1 (6 bases). V lost 0 bases and J lost 0, with 7 bases in between. CDR1 SGDLS and CDR2 YYNGEE come from the germline V gene. The CDR3 has 15 residues. The CDR3 protein is CASSVVGGSYNEQFF. For the CDR3, the DNA is TGTGCCAGCAGCGTAGTAGGGGGCTCCTACAATGAGCAGTTCTTC.

The V call is TRBV2, the J call TRBJ2-5, with D unclear. Germline V gene lookup returns CDR1 SNHLY and CDR2 FYNNEI. The CDR3 has 13 residues. V lost 4 bases, J lost 4 bases, and 10 bases lay in between. DNA of the CDR3: TGTGCCAGCAGTGGGCAGTCCCCAGAGACCCAGTACTTC. Protein product: CASSGQSPETQYF.

The chain recombines TRBV12-3 or TRBV12-4 with TRBJ1-2; maybe TRBD1 (5 bases). This CDR3 spans 12 amino acids. The V gene lost 10 bases and the J gene lost 7 bases, with 16 bases spanning the gap. The CDR3 reads CATYGGGGGYTF. The CDR3 nucleotides read TGTGCCACTTACGGCGGGGGTGGTGGCTACACCTTC.

The chain is built from TRBV5-4 and TRBJ1-2; TRBD1 agrees at 10 bases. V trimming: 4 bases; J trimming: 8 bases; junction bases outside the gene matches: 8. Germline V gives CDR1 SGHNT, CDR2 YYREEE (reference sequence). The CDR3 is 14 residues long. The CDR3 protein is CASSGDRGSWGYTF. The CDR3 nucleotides read TGTGCCAGCAGCGGGGACAGGGGATCCTGGGGCTACACCTTC.

The sample holds one count of this clone. V is TRBV7-9 and J is TRBJ2-5; 9 nucleotides agree with TRBD1. V shed 5 bases and J 1 base; nucleotides not matched to a gene: 5. The CDR3 length is 15 residues. The germline V gene has CDR1 SEHNR and CDR2 FQNEAQ (reference sequence). CDR3 amino acids: CASSRDRVGQETQYF. CDR3 in DNA: TGTGCCAGCAGCCGGGACAGGGTGGGCCAAGAGACCCAGTACTTC.

The chain has TRBV10-3 and TRBJ1-2; 10 bases agree with TRBD1. Germline loops: CDR1 ENHRY, CDR2 SYGVKD. The V and J ends lost 6 bases and 4 bases, in that order; junction bases with no gene match: 5. CDR3 length equals 14 residues. CDR3 coding DNA: TGTGCCATCAGACCGACAGGGGGCTCCTATGGCTACACCTTC. Encoded protein: CAIRPTGGSYGYTF.

The CDR3 reads CASLAILGNEQFF. For the CDR3, the DNA is TGTGCCAGTTTAGCGATCCTGGGCAATGAGCAGTTCTTC. The chain combines TRBV28 with TRBJ2-1; possibly TRBD2 for D (5 bases). This CDR3 is 13 amino acids long. V dropped 9 bases and J dropped 6 bases, with 15 bases sitting between them. Germline V lookup: CDR1 MDHEN, CDR2 SYDVKM. The full variable domain, rest sourced from reference TRBV28 and TRBJ2-1, is DVKVTQSSRYLVKRTGEKVFLECVQDMDHENMFWYRQDPGLGLRLIYFSYDVKMKEKGDIPEGYSVSREKKERFSLILESASTNQTSMYLCASLAILGNEQFFGPGTRLTVL.

This clone appeared a few times. The rearrangement joins TRBV20-1 to TRBJ1-1; 9 bases align to TRBD1. Germline assignment: CDR1 DFQATT and CDR2 SNEGSKA (reference sequence). The CDR3 is 13 residues long. J gave up 5 bases and V 3 bases, and 4 bases lay outside the gene matches. The CDR3 region is CSASRQGGTEAFF. As DNA, the CDR3 is TGCAGTGCTAGTAGACAGGGGGGTACTGAAGCTTTCTTT.

The rearrangement uses TRBV6-1 and TRBJ2-4; 9 bases are a match to TRBD1. CDR3 length equals 19 residues. The J segment lost 3 bases and the V segment lost 3 bases, leaving 15 bases of the junction unmatched. The germline V gene has CDR1 MNHNS and CDR2 SASEGT. CDR3 nucleotides: TGTGCCAGCAGTGAGAGCCCGCTACAGGGGGCCATTAACAAAAACATTCAGTACTTC. Translated, it gives CASSESPLQGAINKNIQYF.